The rows below give T cell receptor beta chains drawn from one sample of a study of blood T cells in healthy people across ages. One entry per CDR3 protein, called by TCRdb with MiXCR from the 5' RACE reads. In the table there are about 1.6 million distinct CDR3 sequences, around 35% of which are singletons. Sequenced: blood. These receptors were collected from a woman in her 30s in good health. The conserved cysteine and the conserved F or W are not part of the CDR3 here.

V gene,CDR3 protein
TRBV5-1,ASGLGQGIYYGYT
TRBV4-2,ASSKLGSGELF
TRBV5-1,ASSTGQIEQY
TRBV6-5,ASCTDTQY
TRBV28,ASSTRRVTYEQY
TRBV12-3/TRBV12-4,ASSTQGNSPLH
TRBV20-1,SARVSRQGGGVQY
TRBV27,ASRGPAGHSYEQY
TRBV20-1,SVKGFGNPPQH
TRBV4-1,ASSQDGGIGYGYT